This TCR beta chain was found in a study of shared clonotypes between healthy human individuals. Looking at the study overall: Every donor yielded three CD4 naive, three CD4 memory, two CD8 naive and one CD8 memory plate. Study outcomes and limitations: Among several donors, approximately 5.4% of naive CD4 clonotypes were found in common. Non-shared clonotypes were found to have lower generation probabilities than the clonotypes that were shared by all four of the sorted-subset donors.

Naive CD8 cells lacked CD45RO, underwent positive selection for CCR7 and left out terminally differentiated effector memory CD45RA+ cells. HIV-negative, healthy adults without recent acute infections or vaccinations were the donors. Concerning this clone: The antigen remains undetermined.

Assay used: immunoSEQ multiplex PCR; TCRdb lists only in-frame clones, some missing. The sample contains 1.5 million to 2.5 million clones, approximately 94% of which appear only once. V dropped 4 bases and J dropped 0 bases, with 17 bases sitting between them. Germline V gene lookup returns CDR1 SGHRS and CDR2 YFSETQ. This CDR3 is built from 17 residues. This TCR came from a man aged 18 to 29 in good health. The sequencing sample was made of naive CD8+ T cells sorted from blood. The chain has TRBV5-1 and TRBJ1-5; weak D call: TRBD1 (5 bases). In DNA, the CDR3 is TGCGCCAGCAGCGAGTTTGGGGGTCGCGGTAGCAATCAGCCCCAGCATTTT. As protein: CASSEFGGRGSNQPQHF.